Following are 18 T cell receptor beta chains from one sample sequenced in a study of T cell responses to AZD1222 COVID-19 vaccine (dated by TCRdb to about 2021). Library prep was done by the immunoSEQ multiplex PCR assay. TCRdb stores this immuneACCESS table with in-frame sequences only. Part of the clones is absent; in the studies checked, under half of the shortfall reflects unresolved V genes, and no reason is known for the rest. The sample has 70,000 to 100,000 clones on record, 92% of them singletons. 2.5% to 3.5% of the sample is held by the ten biggest clonotypes. Taken with the paper, the label for time point translates to: about 28 days (+/-7) after the second vaccine dose. The sequencing used peripheral blood, collected 28 days after the second AZD1222 dose. The receptors originated from an adult who received the AZD1222 COVID-19 vaccine.

The CDR3 DNA reads as TGTGCCAGCAGTTTAATTTGGACCCCCCGGGAGACCCAGTACTTC. Encoded protein: CASSLIWTPRETQYF. V is TRBV27 and J is TRBJ2-5, with unresolved D. The V end was cut by 2 bases, the J end by 5 bases, with 15 bases between. In germline, CDR1 is MNHEY, CDR2 SMNVEV (reference sequence). The CDR3 loop spans 15 amino acids.

This clone appeared once. Here the CDR3 DNA reads TGTGCCAGCAGCTTATCTGTGACGGACTATGGCTACACCTTC. Translating gives CASSLSVTDYGYTF. V usage is TRBV11-1 and J usage is TRBJ1-2; D remains unclear. Between the trimmed V and J ends, which lost 2 bases and 3 bases, there was a span of 10 bases. Looked up from germline, CDR1 is SGHAT and CDR2 is FQDESV (reference sequence). The CDR3 length is 14 residues.

This clone was counted only a few times. This rearrangement joins TRBV7-3 to TRBJ2-2; D unclear. The germline V gene has CDR1 SGHTA and CDR2 FQGTGA. The CDR3 consists of 12 residues. V dropped 2 bases and J dropped 4 bases, with 2 bases sitting between them. CDR3 amino acids: CASSLGTGELFF. The CDR3 coding sequence is TGTGCCAGCAGCTTAGGCACCGGGGAGCTGTTTTTT.

The chain joins TRBV3-1 (or the pseudogene TRBV3-2) to TRBJ2-1; TRBD2 matches at 10 bases. This CDR3 is 16 amino acids long. With V trimmed by 1 base and J by 6 bases, 6 bases remained unmatched. Germline V CDR1 and CDR2: LGHDT, YNNKEL (reference sequence). The CDR3 region has the DNA TGTGCCAGCAGCCAAGGTTTTCCTAGCGGGGGCAATGAGCAGTTCTTC. Translation: CASSQGFPSGGNEQFF.

The chain recombines TRBV6-5 with TRBJ1-3; no clear D gene. CDR3 length equals 15 residues. Germline lookup yields CDR1 MNHEY and CDR2 SVGAGI. V was shortened by 6 bases and J by 0 bases, with 12 bases between the two germline ends. This CDR3 is CASRNRRSSGNTIYF. CDR3 coding DNA: TGTGCCAGCAGGAACAGAAGATCCTCTGGAAACACCATATATTTT.

This sequence joins TRBV6-5 and TRBJ2-1, with TRBD2 matching over 12 bases. The CDR3 totals 15 residues. The germline V gene has CDR1 MNHEY and CDR2 SVGAGI. V gave up 5 bases and J gave up 6 bases; unmatched junction bases: 5. CDR3 coding DNA: TGTGCCAGCAGTAGACTAGCGGGGGAGAGCAATGAGCAGTTCTTC. Amino acids: CASSRLAGESNEQFF.

The chain employs TRBV5-5 and TRBJ1-2; 8 bases align to TRBD1. The germline V gene encodes CDR1 SGHKS and CDR2 YYEKEE (reference sequence). Trimming took 4 bases from V and 7 from J; bases not matched to a gene: 9. CDR3 length: 14 residues. The DNA for the CDR3 is TGTGCCAGCAGCCATATAGACAGGGGAACTGGCTACACCTTC. This codes for CASSHIDRGTGYTF. Using reference TRBV5-5 and TRBJ1-2 for the parts outside the CDR3, the full variable domain is DAGVTQSPTHLIKTRGQQVTLRCSPISGHKSVSWYQQVLGQGPQFIFQYYEKEERGRGNFPDRFSARQFPNYSSELNVNALLLGDSALYLCASSHIDRGTGYTFGSGTRLTVV.

The rearrangement uses TRBV5-8 and TRBJ1-2; D gene uncertain. CDR1 SGHTS and CDR2 YDEGEE come from the germline V gene. Trimming shortened V by 4 bases and J by 1 base, and 17 bases separated the two germline ends. This CDR3 has 16 amino acids. The CDR3 loop is CASSTNLIRFNYGYTF. In DNA, the CDR3 is TGTGCCAGCAGCACAAACCTCATCAGATTTAACTATGGCTACACCTTC. Full variable domain (outside the CDR3, taken from reference TRBV5-8 and TRBJ1-2): EAGVTQSPTHLIKTRGQQATLRCSPISGHTSVYWYQQALGLGLQFLLWYDEGEERNRGNFPPRFSGRQFPNYSSELNVNALELEDSALYLCASSTNLIRFNYGYTFGSGTRLTVV.

The chain recombines TRBV5-1 with TRBJ2-3; 8 positions agree with TRBD1. The CDR3 sequence is 14 residues long. Losses at the gene ends were 0 bases for V and 12 bases for J; bases not matched to a gene: 9. Germline loops: CDR1 SGHRS, CDR2 YFSETQ. The CDR3 coding sequence is TGCGCCAGCAGCTTGGAGGGACAGGATAGGGCACAGTATTTT. Its protein is CASSLEGQDRAQYF.

This CDR3 reads CASSLAVSTDTQYF. The CDR3 DNA is TGTGCCAGCAGCTTAGCTGTTTCCACAGATACGCAGTATTTT. This chain connects TRBV7-9 to TRBJ2-3; D gene unclear. V lost 0 bases, J lost 2 bases, and 6 bases lay in between. Germline V CDR1 and CDR2: SEHNR, FQNEAQ (reference sequence). The CDR3 loop spans 14 amino acids.

The J gene is TRBJ1-2, the V gene TRBV2; maybe TRBD1 (6 bases). Germline V lookup: CDR1 SNHLY, CDR2 FYNNEI. The CDR3 has 14 amino acids. The ends were cut back, 6 bases at V and 4 bases at J, with 15 bases in the middle. The CDR3 loop is CASRARGGTYGYTF. CDR3 sequence (DNA): TGTGCCAGCAGGGCGAGGGGGGGTACCTATGGCTACACCTTC.

This clone is a singleton in its sample. The V and J genes are TRBV3-1 (or the pseudogene TRBV3-2) and TRBJ1-2; 7 nucleotides match TRBD1. The length of the CDR3 is 13 residues. Trimming removed 4 bases from V and 4 bases from J; junction bases left unmatched: 3. Per the germline V gene, CDR1 is LGHDT and CDR2 is YNNKEL (reference sequence). The DNA for the CDR3 is TGTGCCAGCAGCCGGGGACAGTTCTATGGCTACACCTTC. Its protein is CASSRGQFYGYTF.

The chain recombines TRBV4-1 with TRBJ1-2; 10 nucleotides agree with TRBD1. Germline values: CDR1 MGHRA, CDR2 YSYEKL. V dropped 3 bases and J dropped 7; count of bases not matched to a gene: 11. The CDR3 is 16 residues long. This CDR3 reads CASSQTVRDRGTGYTF. In DNA form, the CDR3 reads TGCGCCAGCAGCCAGACCGTCCGGGACAGGGGCACTGGCTACACCTTC.

The rearrangement links TRBV30 to TRBJ1-2, with a weak D call TRBD1 (5 bases). The CDR3 has 13 residues. CDR1 is GTSNPN, CDR2 SVGIG, per germline (reference sequence). Deletions cut 8 bases from V and 4 bases from J, with 17 bases between. For the CDR3, the DNA is TGTGCCGGCGAGGGAGGGGATGGCTATGGCTACACCTTC. This gives the protein CAGEGGDGYGYTF.

The chain combines TRBV11-3 with TRBJ1-1; D is possibly TRBD1 (5 bases). CDR1 and CDR2 from the germline V gene are SGHNT and YENEEA. Trimming shortened V by 3 bases and J by 2 bases, and 13 bases separated the two germline ends. This CDR3 has 15 residues. CDR3 region: CASSFPGFINTEAFF. The DNA of the CDR3 is TGTGCCAGCAGCTTCCCAGGGTTCATCAACACTGAAGCTTTCTTT.

This clone was seen once. This chain links TRBV11-3 with TRBJ1-1; tentative D call: TRBD1 (5 bases). The CDR3 has 14 residues. Germline-derived CDR1 and CDR2 are SGHNT and YENEEA. V lost 3 bases and J 4 bases, leaving 12 bases between the germline ends. CDR3 DNA: TGTGCCAGCAGCTTGGAGGGGCTCGGCACTGAAGCTTTCTTT. Residues: CASSLEGLGTEAFF.

This chain links TRBV3-1 (or the pseudogene TRBV3-2) with TRBJ1-2, with a possible D match to TRBD1 (6 bases). Germline-derived CDR1 and CDR2 are LGHDT and YNNKEL (reference sequence). Trimming left V 4 bases short and J 8 bases short, with 14 bases between. The CDR3 extends over 13 amino acids. The CDR3 protein is CASSLRRGEGYTF. CDR3 DNA sequence: TGTGCCAGCAGCCTAAGGAGGGGGGAGGGCTACACCTTC.

Of note for this clone: A read error may explain this, as a much larger clone is one base away. V and J are TRBV27 and TRBJ1-3; D not resolved. This CDR3 comprises 14 residues. Looked up from germline, CDR1 is MNHEY and CDR2 is SMNVEV (reference sequence). Trimming stripped 3 bases from V and 2 bases from J, with 8 bases between. This CDR3 reads CASSLGRTGNTIYF. CDR3 DNA sequence: TGTGCCAGCAGTTTGGGGAGGACTGGAAACACCATATATTTT.